One and the same sample provided the 9 T cell receptor beta chains below, sequenced in a study of Graves' ophthalmopathy and Graves' hyperthyroidism. The TCR beta CDR3 regions underwent amplification from RNA transcripts. RT-PCR in the first round used HTBI primers; a second-round multiplex PCR followed. TCRdb passed the multiplex PCR reads through MiXCR, listing each CDR3 protein once. The sample contains about 640,000 distinct CDR3 sequences, 35% to 45% of which appear only once. Sequenced sample: peripheral blood. All receptors come from an adult man with Graves' ophthalmopathy.

The chain has TRBV5-1 and TRBJ2-5; no reliable D call. The CDR3 covers 14 residues. Trimming removed 4 bases from V and 2 bases from J, with 12 bases in between. Germline CDR1 reads SGHRS; CDR2 reads YFSETQ. DNA for the CDR3: TGCGCCAGCAGCCCGGCGACACGACAAGAGACCCAGTACTTC. Protein sequence: CASSPATRQETQYF. Based on the CDR3 plus reference TRBV5-1 and TRBJ2-5, the full variable domain is KAGVTQTPRYLIKTRGQQVTLSCSPISGHRSVSWYQQTPGQGLQFLFEYFSETQRNKGNFPGRFSGRQFSNSRSEMNVSTLELGDSALYLCASSPATRQETQYFGPGTRLLVL.

The table lists this clonotype with many counts. The rearrangement uses TRBV25-1 and TRBJ2-5; no clear D gene. V lost 7 bases, J lost 5 bases, and 11 bases lay in between. Per germline, CDR1 MGHDK and CDR2 SYGVNS. The CDR3 consists of 12 residues. The CDR3 loop is CASTGPEETQYF. The CDR3 nucleotides read TGTGCCAGCACCGGGCCAGAGGAGACCCAGTACTTC.

About this clonotype: It may be a read error: a sequence one base away is much more abundant. The V and J genes are TRBV20-1 and TRBJ1-2; 9 bases line up with TRBD1. The CDR3 runs to 12 residues. Per germline, CDR1 DFQATT and CDR2 SNEGSKA (reference sequence). CDR3 in amino acids: CSTSTGGFGYTF. CDR3 in DNA: TGCAGTACTAGTACAGGGGGCTTTGGCTACACCTTC.

Points on this clonotype: The junction and the germline gene differ at one end; a read error may be behind it. J is TRBJ1-2 and V is TRBV27; D remains ambiguous. This CDR3 has 14 residues. Germline-derived CDR1 and CDR2 are MNHEY and SMNVEV (reference sequence). CDR3 sequence reads: CASSLRPENYDYTF. In DNA form, the CDR3 reads TGTGCCAGCAGTTTACGTCCAGAGAACTATGACTACACCTTC.

This clonotype was seen ten or more times. The junction does not match germline at one end; this may be a read error. This sequence joins TRBV5-1 and TRBJ2-7; a weak D match, TRBD2 (5 bases). CDR1 and CDR2 from the germline V gene are SGHRS and YFSETQ. This CDR3 comprises 13 residues. The CDR3 region is CASSLSGTYEQYF. Here the CDR3 DNA reads TGTGCCAGCAGCTTGAGCGGAACCTACGAGCAGTACTTC.

The gene calls are TRBV2 and TRBJ2-5; weak D call: TRBD2 (6 bases). The germline V gene encodes CDR1 SNHLY and CDR2 FYNNEI. The V and J ends lost 4 bases and 1 base respectively, with 16 bases between them. This CDR3 is built from 16 residues. This CDR3 reads CASSGRARRAQETQYF. Here the CDR3 DNA reads TGTGCCAGCAGTGGGAGGGCCCGGCGGGCCCAAGAGACCCAGTACTTC.

The chain carries TRBV9 and TRBJ2-2, with D possibly called TRBD1 or TRBD2 (5 bases each). From germline, CDR1 is SGDLS and CDR2 YYNGEE. The CDR3 is 15 residues long. V lost 0 bases, J lost 6 bases, and 12 bases lay in between. The CDR3 nucleotides read TGTGCCAGCAGCGTAGGGGGGATCTCCGCCGGGGAGCTGTTTTTT. Amino acids: CASSVGGISAGELFF. Complete variable domain (other parts from reference TRBV9 and TRBJ2-2): DSGVTQTPKHLITATGQRVTLRCSPRSGDLSVYWYQQSLDQGLQFLIQYYNGEERAKGNILERFSAQQFPDLHSELNLSSLELGDSALYFCASSVGGISAGELFFGEGSRLTVL.

In regard to this clonotype: One junction end disagrees with the germline gene, perhaps due to a read error. V is TRBV4-2 and J is TRBJ1-2; D remains unclear. This CDR3 has 14 residues. CDR1 and CDR2 (germline): LGHNA, YNFKEQ. Here the CDR3 reads CVSSQEAQVKGYTF. CDR3 DNA sequence: TGTGTCAGCAGCCAAGAAGCGCAGGTGAAGGGCTACACCTTC.

This clonotype appeared once. The rearrangement links TRBV24-1 to TRBJ1-2, with a tentative D call TRBD1 (6 bases). Germline CDR1 reads KGHDR; CDR2 reads SFDVKD. Trimming stripped 4 bases from V and 7 bases from J, with 15 bases between. This CDR3 is 14 amino acids long. The CDR3 is CATSEATGGGGYTF. The CDR3 bases are TGTGCCACCAGTGAAGCCACCGGGGGCGGTGGCTACACCTTC.